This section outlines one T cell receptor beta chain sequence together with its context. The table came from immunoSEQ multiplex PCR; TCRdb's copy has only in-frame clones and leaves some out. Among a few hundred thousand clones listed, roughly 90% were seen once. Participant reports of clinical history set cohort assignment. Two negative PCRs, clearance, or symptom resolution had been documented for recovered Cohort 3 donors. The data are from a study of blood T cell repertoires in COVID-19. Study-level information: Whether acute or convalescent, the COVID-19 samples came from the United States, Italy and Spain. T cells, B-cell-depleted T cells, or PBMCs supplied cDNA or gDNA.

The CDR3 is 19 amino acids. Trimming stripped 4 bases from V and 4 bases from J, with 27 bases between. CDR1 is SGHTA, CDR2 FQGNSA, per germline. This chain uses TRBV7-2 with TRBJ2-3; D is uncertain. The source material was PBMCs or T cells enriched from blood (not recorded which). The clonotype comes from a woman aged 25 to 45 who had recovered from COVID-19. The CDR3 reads CASSYRPQISIPRADTQYF. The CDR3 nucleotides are TGTGCCAGCAGCTATCGCCCCCAAATTTCCATCCCTCGGGCAGATACGCAGTATTTT. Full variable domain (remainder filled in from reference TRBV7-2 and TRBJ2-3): GAGVSQSPSNKVTEKGKDVELRCDPISGHTALYWYRQSLGQGLEFLIYFQGNSAPDKSGLPSDRFSAERTGGSVSTLTIQRTQQEDSAVYLCASSYRPQISIPRADTQYFGPGTRLTVL.